The T cell receptor beta chain described here comes from a study of shared clonotypes between healthy human individuals. Trimming took off 6 bases at V and 2 bases at J, with 12 bases between the two ends. Germline V lookup: CDR1 SQVTM, CDR2 ANQGSEA. The CDR3 has 13 residues. About this clone: Its specificity is not known.

CD8 cells classed as naive were CD45RO-negative and positively selected for CCR7, excluding terminally differentiated effector memory CD45RA+ cells. Regarding the study as a whole: The represented genetic and exposure-history diversity was limited by the small number of donors. For sorted subsets, rarefaction showed incomplete sequencing despite large depth.

Method: immunoSEQ multiplex PCR; TCRdb's copy keeps in-frame clones and lacks some. The data hold about 2 million clones, with less than 95% observed a single time. The clonotype comes from a man aged 18 to 29 in good health. V usage is TRBV29-1 and J usage is TRBJ2-3; D call uncertain. Material for sequencing was naive CD8+ T cells sorted from blood. The chain's CDR3 is CSVGPAVTDTQYF. CDR3 nucleotide sequence: TGCAGCGTGGGCCCGGCGGTCACAGATACGCAGTATTTT.